These 5 T cell receptor beta chains originate from one sample sequenced in a study of beta chain features in type 1 diabetes. Sequenced material consisted of expressed TCRB transcripts (all of the isolated RNA was reverse transcribed). Measured with immunoSEQ multiplex PCR; TCRdb has only the in-frame clones, and not every one. The data hold 350,000 to 450,000 clones, with about 14% observed a single time. Input material: naive CD4+ T cells from blood. These receptors came from a woman between 18 and 29 years old in good health.

V and J are TRBV27 and TRBJ2-5; no clear D. Germline CDR1 is MNHEY and CDR2 is SMNVEV (reference sequence). The V end lost 6 bases, the J end lost 1 base, and 12 bases lay between the germline ends. There are 14 residues in the CDR3. The CDR3 region is CASRSRQAQETQYF. CDR3 in DNA: TGTGCCAGCAGGAGCAGGCAGGCCCAAGAGACCCAGTACTTC.

The chain joins TRBV28 to TRBJ2-7; 11 bases are a match to TRBD1. The V gene's germline CDR1 is MDHEN and CDR2 SYDVKM. This CDR3 region has 14 residues. Unmatched junction bases numbered 6, after V lost 4 bases and J lost 7 bases. CDR3 loop: CASSYADRGLEQYF. In nucleotides, the CDR3 is TGTGCCAGCAGTTATGCGGACAGGGGGCTTGAGCAGTACTTC. The full variable domain, completed using reference TRBV28 and TRBJ2-7, is DVKVTQSSRYLVKRTGEKVFLECVQDMDHENMFWYRQDPGLGLRLIYFSYDVKMKEKGDIPEGYSVSREKKERFSLILESASTNQTSMYLCASSYADRGLEQYFGPGTRLTVT.

The chain joins TRBV7-9 to TRBJ2-1; 9 nucleotides line up with TRBD1. J lost 7 bases, V lost 5 bases, and 6 bases had no gene match. Germline V gives CDR1 SEHNR, CDR2 FQNEAQ (reference sequence). The CDR3 consists of 14 residues. The CDR3 DNA is TGTGCCAGCAGCCAGGGACAGGGTAAGAATGAGCAGTTCTTC. Translation gives CASSQGQGKNEQFF.

This clone was seen more than once but under ten times. At one end, the junction sequence differs from germline, possibly due to a read error. V and J are TRBV20-1 and TRBJ2-7; 7 nucleotides agree with TRBD1. CDR3 length: 11 amino acids. Germline V gene lookup returns CDR1 DFQATT and CDR2 SNEGSKA (reference sequence). CDR3 DNA: TGCAGTGCTGCGACAGGGTACGGGCAGTACTTC. Its protein is CSAATGYGQYF.

The chain couples TRBV29-1 to TRBJ2-2; D is uncertain. V was trimmed by 3 bases and J by 6 bases, leaving 8 bases between them. This CDR3 is 12 amino acids long. Germline V gives CDR1 SQVTM, CDR2 ANQGSEA. The chain's CDR3 is CSVERPPGELFF. CDR3 bases: TGCAGCGTTGAGAGGCCCCCCGGGGAGCTGTTTTTT.